The 21 T cell receptor beta chains below all came from one sample that was sequenced in a study of neoadjuvant anti-PD-1 for oral cavity cancer. Using immunoSEQ multiplex PCR, the repertoire was profiled, and TCRdb retains in-frame clones only, with some absent. Here the sample spans about 14,000 clones, 60% to 80% being singletons. The sample here was PBMCs, taken before nivolumab (anti-PD-1) treatment. These receptors were collected from a person between 40 and 85 years old with oral cavity squamous cell carcinoma.

The V gene is TRBV7-2, the J gene TRBJ2-2; 7 bases match TRBD1. After removal of 2 bases from V and 4 bases from J, the junction contained 1 base not matched to a gene. The V gene's germline CDR1 is SGHTA and CDR2 FQGNSA. The CDR3 spans 14 residues. The CDR3 sequence: CASSLNRGTGELFF. CDR3 bases: TGTGCCAGCAGCTTAAACAGGGGCACCGGGGAGCTGTTTTTT.

V usage is TRBV27 and J usage is TRBJ1-4, with D possibly TRBD1 on 5 matching bases. CDR1 MNHEY and CDR2 SMNVEV come from the germline V gene (reference sequence). V lost 5 bases and J lost 3, with 25 bases in between. The CDR3 has 19 residues. The CDR3: CASSPGRRSPLGPNEKLFF. The CDR3 nucleotides read TGTGCCAGCAGTCCAGGACGGCGTTCCCCCCTGGGGCCTAATGAAAAACTGTTTTTT.

The CDR3 DNA is TGTGCCAGCAGCTTAGGCGCCATCTCAGGCTACACCTTC. It yields the protein CASSLGAISGYTF. The chain has TRBV7-8 and TRBJ1-2; D ambiguous. V was trimmed by 1 base and J by 8 bases, leaving 11 bases between them. The CDR3 totals 13 residues. Germline V CDR1 and CDR2: SGHVS, FQNEAQ. Supplemented by reference TRBV7-8 and TRBJ1-2, the full variable domain reads GAGVSQSPRYKVAKRGQDVALRCDPISGHVSLFWYQQALGQGPEFLTYFQNEAQLDKSGLPSDRFFAERPEGSVSTLKIQRTQQEDSAVYLCASSLGAISGYTFGSGTRLTVV.

The chain joins TRBV11-1 to TRBJ2-7, with D unclear. The CDR3 runs to 12 residues. The ends were cut back, 5 bases at V and 4 bases at J, with 9 bases in the middle. Germline assignment: CDR1 SGHAT and CDR2 FQDESV (reference sequence). The CDR3 reads CASSPSGYEQYF. CDR3 sequence (DNA): TGTGCCAGCAGCCCGTCTGGGTACGAGCAGTACTTC.

The chain has TRBV29-1 and TRBJ1-5; D ambiguous. The CDR3 sequence is 13 residues long. The V and J ends lost 6 bases and 3 bases respectively, with 12 bases between them. Germline lookup yields CDR1 SQVTM and CDR2 ANQGSEA. Written as DNA, the CDR3 is TGCAGCGTCTCTCCGGCGATCAATCAGCCCCAGCATTTT. It translates to CSVSPAINQPQHF. The full variable domain, rest sourced from reference TRBV29-1 and TRBJ1-5, is SAVISQKPSRDICQRGTSLTIQCQVDSQVTMMFWYRQQPGQSLTLIATANQGSEATYESGFVIDKFPISRPNLTFSTLTVSNMSPEDSSIYLCSVSPAINQPQHFGDGTRLSIL.

By sample fraction, this clone is large (0.1 to 1%). The genes are TRBV4-1 and TRBJ1-5; D may be TRBD1 (5 bases). V lost 1 base to trimming and J lost 1 base, with 11 bases between them. Germline CDR1 is MGHRA and CDR2 is YSYEKL. CDR3 length equals 16 residues. CDR3 in amino acids: CASSQGRPGSNQPQHF. The CDR3 DNA is TGCGCCAGCAGCCAAGGTCGACCAGGGAGCAATCAGCCCCAGCATTTT.

V usage is TRBV13 and J usage is TRBJ1-3, with 7 positions matching TRBD1. The CDR3 is 14 residues long. The V gene's germline CDR1 is PRHDT and CDR2 FYEKMQ (reference sequence). V shed 8 bases and J 0 bases; nucleotides not matched to a gene: 4. The CDR3 protein is CASRRGLSGNTIYF. In nucleotides, the CDR3 is TGTGCCAGCCGTAGGGGGCTCTCTGGAAACACCATATATTTT. Variable domain in full (rest from reference TRBV13 and TRBJ1-3): AAGVIQSPRHLIKEKRETATLKCYPIPRHDTVYWYQQGPGQDPQFLISFYEKMQSDKGSIPDRFSAQQFSDYHSELNMSSLELGDSALYFCASRRGLSGNTIYFGEGSWLTVV.

This clone was detected only a few times. The chain is built from TRBV4-2 and TRBJ1-3; D uncertain. The V gene lost 0 bases and the J gene lost 4 bases, with 4 bases spanning the gap. Germline CDR1 and CDR2: LGHNA and YNFKEQ. This CDR3 is built from 13 residues. The CDR3 sequence: CASSQESGNTIYF. The DNA of the CDR3 is TGTGCCAGCAGCCAAGAGTCCGGAAACACCATATATTTT.

The chain joins TRBV20-1 to TRBJ1-1; the D is unclear. CDR3 length: 11 amino acids. CDR1 and CDR2 (germline): DFQATT, SNEGSKA (reference sequence). The CDR3 DNA reads as TGCAGGTACAACACGAACACTGAAGCTTTCTTT. Residues: CRYNTNTEAFF.

The chain recombines TRBV19 with TRBJ1-1, with 11 bases aligning to TRBD1. The CDR3 extends over 14 amino acids. The junction had 5 bases not matched to a gene; V was cut back by 4 bases and J by 7 bases. The germline CDR1 and CDR2 sequences are LNHDA and SQIVND (reference sequence). CDR3 bases: TGTGCCAGTAGTAGGGGACAGGGGGTTGGTGAAGCTTTCTTT. This codes for CASSRGQGVGEAFF.

The chain joins TRBV9 to TRBJ1-3; no reliable D call. Germline V gene data show CDR1 as SGDLS and CDR2 as YYNGEE. With 4 bases removed from V and 4 bases from J, the gap between germline ends came to 9 bases. The CDR3 consists of 13 residues. CDR3 residues: CASSRAIGNTIYF. The CDR3, as DNA: TGTGCCAGCAGCCGAGCCATCGGAAACACCATATATTTT.

V usage is TRBV11-2 and J usage is TRBJ2-1, with 8 bases identical to TRBD2. Germline lookup yields CDR1 SGHAT and CDR2 FQNNGV. After removal of 5 bases from V and 4 bases from J, the junction contained 10 bases not matched to a gene. CDR3 length equals 16 residues. As DNA, the CDR3 is TGTGCCAGCAGCAGGATGGCGGGGGGCAGTTACAATGAGCAGTTCTTC. It codes for CASSRMAGGSYNEQFF.

This sequence joins TRBV15 and TRBJ1-1; D unclear. V was cut by 5 bases and J by 6 bases, with 13 bases left in between. Germline V CDR1 and CDR2: LNHNV, YYDKDF (reference sequence). This CDR3 region has 13 residues. The CDR3 reads CATSPRHGAEAFF. DNA of the CDR3: TGTGCCACCAGCCCCCGGCATGGGGCTGAAGCTTTCTTT.

The rearrangement links TRBV11-3 to TRBJ2-2; D possibly corresponds to TRBD2 (6 bases). Trimming stripped 2 bases from V and 4 bases from J, with 20 bases between. This CDR3 has 18 residues. The germline V gene encodes CDR1 SGHNT and CDR2 YENEEA. The CDR3 coding sequence is TGTGCCAGCAGCTTATCCCCTCCTGCGGGGTCCGCCACCGGGGAGCTGTTTTTT. Protein: CASSLSPPAGSATGELFF.

This clone was seen only a few times. The V call is TRBV5-4, the J call TRBJ2-7; 7 nucleotides line up with TRBD1. Germline V CDR1 and CDR2: SGHNT, YYREEE (reference sequence). Trimming took 0 bases from V and 0 from J; bases not matched to a gene: 3. The CDR3 extends over 15 amino acids. The CDR3 reads CASSLGQGFSYEQYF. The DNA of the CDR3 is TGTGCCAGCAGCTTGGGACAGGGCTTCTCCTACGAGCAGTACTTC.

The chain links TRBV9 to TRBJ1-1, with a weak D call TRBD1 (6 bases). The CDR3 covers 14 residues. CDR1 and CDR2 (germline): SGDLS, YYNGEE. V was pared by 3 bases and J by 10 bases, with 19 bases between. CDR3 in amino acids: CASSAQQGGPGAFF. DNA for the CDR3: TGTGCCAGCAGCGCCCAACAGGGCGGTCCAGGAGCTTTCTTT.

The CDR3 nucleotides are TGTGCTAGTGGTTTGGTCTTCGGGGCGAGGGTTGGCAACTATGGCTACACCTTC. This gives the protein CASGLVFGARVGNYGYTF. The rearrangement uses TRBV12-5 and TRBJ1-2; D might be TRBD1 (5 bases). Germline V gene lookup returns CDR1 LGHNT and CDR2 FRNRAP. V was cut by 0 bases and J by 2 bases, with 19 bases left in between. This CDR3 comprises 18 residues.

The chain combines TRBV6-1 with TRBJ2-5, with D perhaps being TRBD1 or TRBD2 (5 bases each). Germline CDR1 and CDR2: MNHNS and SASEGT. The CDR3 is made up of 13 amino acids. Deletions cut 4 bases from V and 8 bases from J, with 14 bases between. The CDR3 DNA reads as TGTGCCAGCAGTGGGGACGGAGGTAGAACCCAGTACTTC. Translating it yields CASSGDGGRTQYF.

The chain couples TRBV30 to TRBJ1-1; D is unclear. V lost 0 bases and J 0 bases, leaving 11 bases between the germline ends. Germline V gene lookup returns CDR1 GTSNPN and CDR2 SVGIG (reference sequence). CDR3 length equals 15 residues. DNA for the CDR3: TGTGCCTGGAGTGTATTCATAAACATGAACACTGAAGCTTTCTTT. This gives the protein CAWSVFINMNTEAFF. The variable domain in full, with the rest retrieved from reference TRBV30 and TRBJ1-1, is SQTIHQWPATLVQPVGSPLSLECTVEGTSNPNLYWYRQAAGRGLQLLFYSVGIGQISSEVPQNLSASRPQDRQFILSSKKLLLSDSGFYLCAWSVFINMNTEAFFGQGTRLTVV.

The rearrangement links TRBV6-6 to TRBJ2-5; possible D gene TRBD2, 6 bases. Matching the DNA end better, TRBJ2-7 makes the J call doubtful. CDR1 MNHNY and CDR2 SVGAGI come from the germline V gene (reference sequence). This CDR3 comprises 14 residues. CDR3 nucleotides: TGTGCCAGCAGGGCCGGAGGGGTGGTACACGAGCAGTACTTC. It codes for CASRAGGVVHEQYF.

This chain links TRBV6-1 with TRBJ2-5; 7 nucleotides align to TRBD2. Germline assignment: CDR1 MNHNS and CDR2 SASEGT. The CDR3 is made up of 13 amino acids. The ends lost 10 bases at V and 4 bases at J; junction bases unmatched: 9. CDR3 sequence reads: CATELAYGETQYF. In DNA, the CDR3 is TGTGCCACCGAACTAGCGTATGGAGAGACCCAGTACTTC.